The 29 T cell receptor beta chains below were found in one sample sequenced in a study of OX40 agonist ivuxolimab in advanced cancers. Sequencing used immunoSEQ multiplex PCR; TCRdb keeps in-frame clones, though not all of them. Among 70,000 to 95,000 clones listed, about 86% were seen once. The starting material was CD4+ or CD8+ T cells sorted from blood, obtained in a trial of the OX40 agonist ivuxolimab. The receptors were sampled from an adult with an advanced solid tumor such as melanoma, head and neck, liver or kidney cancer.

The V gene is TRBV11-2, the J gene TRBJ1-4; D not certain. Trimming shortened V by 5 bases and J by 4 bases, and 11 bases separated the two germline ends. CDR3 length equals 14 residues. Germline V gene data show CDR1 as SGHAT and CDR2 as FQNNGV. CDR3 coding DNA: TGTGCCAGCAGCCGCAGCTCGAGTAATGAAAAACTGTTTTTT. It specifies CASSRSSSNEKLFF.

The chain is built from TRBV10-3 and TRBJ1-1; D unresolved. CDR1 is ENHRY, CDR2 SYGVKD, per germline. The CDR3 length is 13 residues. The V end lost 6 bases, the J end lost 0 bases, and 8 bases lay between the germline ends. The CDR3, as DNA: TGTGCCATCAGCGGCCGGGTGAACACTGAAGCTTTCTTT. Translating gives CAISGRVNTEAFF.

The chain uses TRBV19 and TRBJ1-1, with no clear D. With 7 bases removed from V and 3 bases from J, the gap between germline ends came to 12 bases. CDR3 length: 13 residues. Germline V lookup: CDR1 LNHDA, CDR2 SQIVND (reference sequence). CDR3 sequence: CASTRQKDTEAFF. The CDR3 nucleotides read TGTGCCAGTACACGGCAGAAGGACACTGAAGCTTTCTTT.

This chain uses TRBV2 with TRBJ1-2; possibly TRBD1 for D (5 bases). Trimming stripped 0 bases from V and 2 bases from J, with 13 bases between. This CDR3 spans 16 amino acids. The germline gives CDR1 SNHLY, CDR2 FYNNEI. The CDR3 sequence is CASSEAGAKGNYGYTF. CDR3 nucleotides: TGTGCCAGCAGTGAAGCCGGAGCGAAGGGGAACTATGGCTACACCTTC.

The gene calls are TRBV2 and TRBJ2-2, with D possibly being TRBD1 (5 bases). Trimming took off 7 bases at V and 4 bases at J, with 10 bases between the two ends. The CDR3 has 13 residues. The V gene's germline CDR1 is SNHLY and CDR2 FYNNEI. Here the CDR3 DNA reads TGTGCCAGCACCCTGGACATCACCGGGGAGCTGTTTTTT. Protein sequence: CASTLDITGELFF.

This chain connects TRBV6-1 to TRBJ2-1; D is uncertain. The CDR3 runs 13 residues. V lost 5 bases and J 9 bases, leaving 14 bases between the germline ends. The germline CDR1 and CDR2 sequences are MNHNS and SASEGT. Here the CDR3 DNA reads TGTGCCAGCAGTCTTTCGGTGAGGCGTGAGCAGTTCTTC. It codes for CASSLSVRREQFF.

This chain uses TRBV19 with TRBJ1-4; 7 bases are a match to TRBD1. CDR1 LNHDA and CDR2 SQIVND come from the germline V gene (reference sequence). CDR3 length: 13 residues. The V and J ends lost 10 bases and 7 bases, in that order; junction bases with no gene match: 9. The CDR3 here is CATNRGEGEKLFF. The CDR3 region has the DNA TGTGCCACCAACAGGGGAGAGGGTGAAAAACTGTTTTTT.

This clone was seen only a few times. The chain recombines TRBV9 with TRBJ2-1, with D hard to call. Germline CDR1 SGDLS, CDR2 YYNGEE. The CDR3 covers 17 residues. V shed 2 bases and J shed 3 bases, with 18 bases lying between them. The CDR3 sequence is CASSVASSSGFYNEQFF. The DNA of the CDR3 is TGTGCCAGCAGCGTGGCCTCCTCTAGTGGGTTCTACAATGAGCAGTTCTTC.

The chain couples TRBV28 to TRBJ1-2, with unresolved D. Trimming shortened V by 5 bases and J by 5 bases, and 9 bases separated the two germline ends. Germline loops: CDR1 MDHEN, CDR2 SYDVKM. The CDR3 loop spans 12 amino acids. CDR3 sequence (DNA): TGTGCCAGCAGTCGGGCGGGGTATGGCTACACCTTC. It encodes CASSRAGYGYTF.

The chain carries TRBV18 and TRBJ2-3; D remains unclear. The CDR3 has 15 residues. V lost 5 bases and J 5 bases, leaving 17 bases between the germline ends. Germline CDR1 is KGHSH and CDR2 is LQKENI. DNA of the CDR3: TGTGCCAGCTCAGATAAAGGGCCTAAAGAAGATACGCAGTATTTT. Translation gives CASSDKGPKEDTQYF.

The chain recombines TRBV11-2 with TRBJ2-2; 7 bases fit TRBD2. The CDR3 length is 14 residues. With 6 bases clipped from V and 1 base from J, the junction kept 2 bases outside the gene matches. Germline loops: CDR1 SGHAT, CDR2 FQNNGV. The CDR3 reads CASRGRGNTGELFF. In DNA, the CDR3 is TGTGCCAGCAGGGGGAGGGGGAACACCGGGGAGCTGTTTTTT.

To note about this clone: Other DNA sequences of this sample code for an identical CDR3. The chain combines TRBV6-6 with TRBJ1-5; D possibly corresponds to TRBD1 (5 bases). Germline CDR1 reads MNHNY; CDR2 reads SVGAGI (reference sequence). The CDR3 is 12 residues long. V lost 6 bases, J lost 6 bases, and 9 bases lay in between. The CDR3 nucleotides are TGTGCCAGCAGCGGGGGGAGTCAGCCCCAGCATTTT. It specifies CASSGGSQPQHF.

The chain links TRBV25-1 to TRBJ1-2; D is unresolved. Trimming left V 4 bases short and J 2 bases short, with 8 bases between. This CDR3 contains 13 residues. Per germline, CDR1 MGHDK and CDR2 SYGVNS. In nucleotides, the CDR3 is TGTGCCAGCAGTGCTCTAGTAAACTATGGCTACACCTTC. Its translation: CASSALVNYGYTF.

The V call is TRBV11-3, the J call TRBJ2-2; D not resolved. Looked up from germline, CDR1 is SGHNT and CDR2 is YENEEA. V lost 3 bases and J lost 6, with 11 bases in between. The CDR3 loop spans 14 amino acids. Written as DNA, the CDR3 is TGTGCCAGCAGCTTTGGAACAATCCCCGGGGAGCTGTTTTTT. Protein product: CASSFGTIPGELFF.

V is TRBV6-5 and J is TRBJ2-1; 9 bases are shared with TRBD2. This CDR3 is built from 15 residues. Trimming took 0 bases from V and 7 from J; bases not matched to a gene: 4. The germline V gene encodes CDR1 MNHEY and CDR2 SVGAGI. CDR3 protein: CASSYSGLARNEQFF. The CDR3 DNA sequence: TGTGCCAGCAGTTACTCAGGACTAGCGAGGAATGAGCAGTTCTTC.

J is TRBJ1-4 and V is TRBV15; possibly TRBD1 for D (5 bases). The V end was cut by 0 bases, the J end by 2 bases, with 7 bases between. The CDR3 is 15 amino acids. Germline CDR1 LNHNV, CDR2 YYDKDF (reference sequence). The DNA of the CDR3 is TGTGCCACCAGCAGAGAGGGACTGACTAATGAAAAACTGTTTTTT. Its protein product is CATSREGLTNEKLFF.

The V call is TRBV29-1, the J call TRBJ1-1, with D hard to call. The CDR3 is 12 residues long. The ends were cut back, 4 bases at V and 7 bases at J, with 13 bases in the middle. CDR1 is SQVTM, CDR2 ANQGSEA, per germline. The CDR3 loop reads CSVVPTAGEAFF. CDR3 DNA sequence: TGCAGCGTTGTACCCACGGCCGGTGAAGCTTTCTTT.

The CDR3 DNA is TGTGCCAGCAGTCAGGGGGTGAACACCGGGGAGCTGTTTTTT. It encodes CASSQGVNTGELFF. V gene TRBV6-4 combines with J gene TRBJ2-2; 7 bases align to TRBD1. V was pared by 5 bases and J by 1 base, with 1 base of the junction left unmatched. This CDR3 has 14 residues. In germline, CDR1 is MRHNA, CDR2 SNTAGT.

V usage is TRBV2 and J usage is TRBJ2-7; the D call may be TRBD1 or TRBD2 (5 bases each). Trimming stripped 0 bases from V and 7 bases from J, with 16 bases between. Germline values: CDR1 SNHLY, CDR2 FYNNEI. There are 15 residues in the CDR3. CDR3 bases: TGTGCCAGCAGTGAAGCGCCGAGGGGCTCACGGGAGCAGTACTTC. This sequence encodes CASSEAPRGSREQYF.

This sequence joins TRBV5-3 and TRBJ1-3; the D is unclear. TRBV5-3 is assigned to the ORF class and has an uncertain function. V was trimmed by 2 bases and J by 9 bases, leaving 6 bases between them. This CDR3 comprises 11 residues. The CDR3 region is CARSFWVTIYF. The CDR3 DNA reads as TGTGCCAGAAGCTTTTGGGTCACCATATATTTT.

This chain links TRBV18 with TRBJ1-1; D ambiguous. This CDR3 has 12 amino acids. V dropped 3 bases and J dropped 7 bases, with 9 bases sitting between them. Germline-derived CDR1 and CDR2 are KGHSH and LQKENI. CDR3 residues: CASSPSAGEAFF. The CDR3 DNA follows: TGTGCCAGCTCACCGTCGGCTGGTGAAGCTTTCTTT.

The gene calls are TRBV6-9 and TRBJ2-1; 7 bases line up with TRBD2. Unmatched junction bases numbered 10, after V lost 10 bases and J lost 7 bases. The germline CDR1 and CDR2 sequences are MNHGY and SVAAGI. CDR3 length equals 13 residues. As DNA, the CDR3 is TGTGCCACCAAGGGAGGGGCCAGTAATGAGCAGTTCTTC. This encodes CATKGGASNEQFF.

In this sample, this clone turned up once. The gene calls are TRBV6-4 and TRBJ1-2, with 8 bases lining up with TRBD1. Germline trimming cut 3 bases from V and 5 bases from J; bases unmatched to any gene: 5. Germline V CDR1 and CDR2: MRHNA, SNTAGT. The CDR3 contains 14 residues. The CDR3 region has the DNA TGTGCCAGCAGTGAAGGGACAGGCCTATATGGCTACACCTTC. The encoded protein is CASSEGTGLYGYTF.

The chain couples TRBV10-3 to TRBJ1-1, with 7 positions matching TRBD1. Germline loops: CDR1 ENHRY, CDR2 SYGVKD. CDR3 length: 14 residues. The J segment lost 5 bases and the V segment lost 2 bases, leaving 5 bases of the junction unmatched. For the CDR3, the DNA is TGTGCCATCAGTGAGAGGGACAGTTTAACTGAAGCTTTCTTT. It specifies CAISERDSLTEAFF.

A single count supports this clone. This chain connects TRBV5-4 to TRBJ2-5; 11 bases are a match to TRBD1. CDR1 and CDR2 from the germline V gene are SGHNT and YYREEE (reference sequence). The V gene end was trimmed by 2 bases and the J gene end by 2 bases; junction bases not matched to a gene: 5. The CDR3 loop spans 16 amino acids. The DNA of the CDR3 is TGTGCCAGCAGCTTAGGGGGACAGGGGGTACAAGAGACCCAGTACTTC. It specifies CASSLGGQGVQETQYF.

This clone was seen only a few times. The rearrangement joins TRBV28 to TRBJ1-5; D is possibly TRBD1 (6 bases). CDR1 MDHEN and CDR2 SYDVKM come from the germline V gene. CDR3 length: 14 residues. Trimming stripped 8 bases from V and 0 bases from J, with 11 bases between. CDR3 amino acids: CASQGGVSNQPQHF. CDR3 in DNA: TGTGCCAGCCAAGGGGGTGTTAGCAATCAGCCCCAGCATTTT.

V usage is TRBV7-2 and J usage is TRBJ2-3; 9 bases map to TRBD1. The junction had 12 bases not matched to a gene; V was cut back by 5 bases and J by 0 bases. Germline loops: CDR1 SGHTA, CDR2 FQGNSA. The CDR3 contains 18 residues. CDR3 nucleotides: TGTGCCAGCAGCGTCGGGACAGGGCTAAGACGTAGCACAGATACGCAGTATTTT. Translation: CASSVGTGLRRSTDTQYF. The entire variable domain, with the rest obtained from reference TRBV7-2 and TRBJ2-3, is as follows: GAGVSQSPSNKVTEKGKDVELRCDPISGHTALYWYRQSLGQGLEFLIYFQGNSAPDKSGLPSDRFSAERTGGSVSTLTIQRTQQEDSAVYLCASSVGTGLRRSTDTQYFGPGTRLTVL.

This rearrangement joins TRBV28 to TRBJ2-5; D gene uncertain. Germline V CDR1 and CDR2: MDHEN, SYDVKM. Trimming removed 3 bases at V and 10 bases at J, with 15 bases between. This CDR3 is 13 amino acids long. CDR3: CASSLGSSGNQYF. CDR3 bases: TGTGCCAGCAGTTTGGGGTCCAGTGGGAACCAGTACTTC.

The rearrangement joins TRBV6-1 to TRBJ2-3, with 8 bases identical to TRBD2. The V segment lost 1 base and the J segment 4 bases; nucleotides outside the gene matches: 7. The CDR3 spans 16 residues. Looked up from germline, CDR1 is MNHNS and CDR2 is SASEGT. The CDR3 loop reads CASSEDGAGGPDTQYF. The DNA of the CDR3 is TGTGCCAGCAGTGAAGATGGGGCGGGGGGTCCAGATACGCAGTATTTT.